The 3 T cell receptor beta chains below come from one sample, sequenced in a study of blood T cell repertoires in COVID-19 (TCRdb year 2020). The library came from the immunoSEQ multiplex PCR assay. TCRdb carries this immuneACCESS record with in-frame sequences only. Its versions omit some clonotypes, under half of them owing to an unresolved V gene in the studies checked, with the rest unexplained. For this sample there are over 250,000 clones; about nine tenths appear just once. The ten largest make up 2% to 3% of the sample. The specimen sequenced was peripheral blood. The receptor set was obtained from a person aged 18 to 35 with COVID-19, enrolled during active disease.

The chain carries TRBV5-5 and TRBJ2-5; the D gene is possibly TRBD2 (7 bases). V gave up 3 bases and J gave up 1 base, with 16 bases separating them. This CDR3 has 16 amino acids. Per germline, CDR1 SGHKS and CDR2 YYEKEE (reference sequence). The CDR3, as DNA: TGTGCCAGCAGCTCGGGACACGGCGGGGGCCAAGAGACCCAGTACTTC. It is translated as CASSSGHGGGQETQYF.

The V gene is TRBV28, the J gene TRBJ2-7; tentative D call: TRBD1 (5 bases). Germline values: CDR1 MDHEN, CDR2 SYDVKM. Trimming took 7 bases from V and 6 from J, leaving 13 bases between them. The CDR3 length is 12 residues. CDR3 amino acids: CASMPKDSEQYF. CDR3 nucleotides: TGTGCCAGCATGCCCAAAGACAGCGAGCAGTACTTC.

J is TRBJ2-5 and V is TRBV2; 7 positions agree with TRBD1. CDR1 is SNHLY, CDR2 FYNNEI, per germline. V lost 5 bases to trimming and J lost 4 bases; unmatched junction nucleotides: 4. This CDR3 region has 13 residues. The CDR3 loop is CASSTYRGETQYF. The CDR3 DNA sequence: TGTGCCAGCAGTACTTACAGGGGAGAGACCCAGTACTTC.